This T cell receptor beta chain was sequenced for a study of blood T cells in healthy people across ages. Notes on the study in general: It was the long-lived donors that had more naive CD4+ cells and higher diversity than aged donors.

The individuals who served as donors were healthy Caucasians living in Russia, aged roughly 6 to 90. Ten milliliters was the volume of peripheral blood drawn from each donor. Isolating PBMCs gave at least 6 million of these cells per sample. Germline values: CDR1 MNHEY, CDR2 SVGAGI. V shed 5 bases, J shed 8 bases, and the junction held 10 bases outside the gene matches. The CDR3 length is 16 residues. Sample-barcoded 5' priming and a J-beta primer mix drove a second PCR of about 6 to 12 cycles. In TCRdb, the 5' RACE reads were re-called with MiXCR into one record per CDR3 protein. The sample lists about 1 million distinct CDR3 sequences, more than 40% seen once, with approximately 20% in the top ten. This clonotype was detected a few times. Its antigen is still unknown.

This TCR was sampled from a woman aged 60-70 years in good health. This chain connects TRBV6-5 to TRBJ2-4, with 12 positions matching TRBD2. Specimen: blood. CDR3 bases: TGTGCCAGCAGTCCTGGACTAGCGGGACCCAAGGACATTCAGTACTTC. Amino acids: CASSPGLAGPKDIQYF.